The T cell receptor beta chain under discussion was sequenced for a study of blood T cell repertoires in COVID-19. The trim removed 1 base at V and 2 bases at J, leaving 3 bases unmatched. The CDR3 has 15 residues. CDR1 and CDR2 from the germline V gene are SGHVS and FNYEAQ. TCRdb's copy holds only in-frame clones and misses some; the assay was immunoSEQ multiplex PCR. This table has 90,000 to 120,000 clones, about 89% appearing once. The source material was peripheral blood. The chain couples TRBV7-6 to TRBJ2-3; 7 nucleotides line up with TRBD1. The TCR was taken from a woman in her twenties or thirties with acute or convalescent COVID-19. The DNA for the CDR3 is TGTGCCAGCAGCTTAGACAGGGGTCCCACAGATACGCAGTATTTT. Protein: CASSLDRGPTDTQYF.